Here is one TCR beta chain with its context. This specimen comes from a study of technical replicates of blood from a handful of donors. The CDR3 totals 13 residues. The V gene's germline CDR1 is MDHEN and CDR2 SYDVKM. Trimming shortened V by 3 bases and J by 4 bases, and 8 bases separated the two germline ends. TCRdb's copy holds only in-frame clones and misses some; the assay was immunoSEQ multiplex PCR. Of more than 12,000 clones detected, roughly 83% appear once; the ten largest clones hold roughly 11%. This chain joins TRBV28 and TRBJ2-3; D remains ambiguous. The clonotype was recovered from a human donor in good health. The sequencing input was PBMCs. The CDR3 loop reads CASSFSQSDTQYF. DNA of the CDR3: TGTGCCAGCAGTTTTTCCCAATCAGATACGCAGTATTTT.